This TCR beta chain comes out of a study of molecular identifiers for immune sequencing clone quantification. Via MiXCR, TCRdb re-called the PCR reads, giving one row per CDR3 protein. Among about half a million distinct CDR3 sequences, less than 30% were seen once, and the ten largest hold roughly 0.79%. V was clipped by 6 bases and J by 2 bases, with 14 bases between them. This CDR3 comprises 14 residues. The specimen sequenced was naive CD8+ T cells from blood, with Jurkat cell RNA spiked in. The sample's subset: FACS-sorted CD8+CD4-CCR7+CD45RA+ naive T cells. The sequence was collected from a human donor in good health. Some libraries in this study had Jurkat cell RNA spiked in. The chain joins TRBV12-3 or TRBV12-4 to TRBJ2-7; D is unclear. The CDR3 bases are TGTGCCAGCAGGCCGTGGGCCCGGGCCTACGAGCAGTACTTC. It yields the protein CASRPWARAYEQYF.